This T cell receptor beta chain appears in the sequencing data of a study of blood T cell repertoires in COVID-19. The assay was immunoSEQ multiplex PCR, and TCRdb's table has in-frame clones only and misses some. The top ten hold about 4.7% of the sample, which has about 110,000 clones, roughly 80% seen once. The germline gives CDR1 MNHEY, CDR2 SMNVEV (reference sequence). V was pared by 5 bases and J by 5 bases, with 5 bases of the junction left unmatched. This CDR3 is 13 amino acids long. Source material: peripheral blood. The chain uses TRBV27 and TRBJ1-2; 7 bases align to TRBD1. The sequence was collected from a human donor in a cohort sampled during active or convalescent COVID-19. The CDR3 is CASSPTGQYGYTF. CDR3 nucleotides: TGTGCCAGCAGTCCAACGGGACAGTATGGCTACACCTTC.